This T cell receptor beta chain was identified in a study of PD-1 blockade in classical Hodgkin lymphoma. Data came from immunoSEQ multiplex PCR; TCRdb stores just in-frame clones and leaves some out. The sample holds around 50,000 clones, around 93% seen once. Study conclusions and caveats: The study found that TCR diversity rose significantly by C4D1 in CD4+ but not CD8+ cells. The authors have not defined what causes the repertoire differences, possibly disease activity or prior therapy.

No patient escaped relapse after autologous stem cell transplantation, and brentuximab vedotin exposure varied. The study recorded best responses of complete response, partial response or progressive disease. Trimming left V 2 bases short and J 1 base short, with 8 bases between. This CDR3 region has 14 residues. Germline-derived CDR1 and CDR2 are KGHSH and LQKENI. In the case of this clone: Its antigen is unidentified.

This material consisted of peripheral blood mononuclear cells (PBMCs), taken before the second cycle of nivolumab. The TCR originated in a human donor with classical Hodgkin lymphoma. V is TRBV18 and J is TRBJ2-5; no clear D. The CDR3 DNA reads TGTGCCAGCTCACCAAGGGCTAGCCAAGAGACCCAGTACTTC. Translating it yields CASSPRASQETQYF.